This TCR beta chain was identified during a study of T cells after yellow fever vaccination. Study details: Researchers used SMART-Seq v4 Ultra Low Input to prepare fractions that had low cell numbers.

The V gene's germline CDR1 is DFQATT and CDR2 SNEGSKA (reference sequence). The CDR3 totals 14 residues. Trimming pared 6 bases from V and 5 bases from J, leaving 19 bases between. This clonotype was picked up many times. TCRdb re-called the 5' RACE reads through MiXCR, storing one row per CDR3 protein. The data hold about 22,000 distinct CDR3 sequences, with around 5.2% observed a single time. This sample comprised PBMCs, either bulk or a sorted T-cell subset (CD4+, CD8+, memory, or dextramer-sorted; not recorded which), obtained 45 days after the first yellow fever vaccination. The chain is built from TRBV20-1 and TRBJ2-5, with a weak D call TRBD2 (6 bases). The TCR comes from a man between 18 and 35 years old who received the YFV17D yellow fever vaccine. This chain's CDR3 is CSATRLEGTETQYF. The CDR3 DNA is TGCAGTGCCACACGACTAGAGGGGACGGAGACCCAGTACTTC.